Below, 3 T cell receptor beta chains from the same sample are listed, as sequenced in a study of CD8 T cells in ankylosing spondylitis. Notes on the study in general: A motif of eight highly homologous TCR beta variants was seen as apparently characteristic of ankylosing spondylitis blood.

No cognate antigen is known for these TCRs. One entry per CDR3 protein results from TCRdb running MiXCR on the 5' RACE reads. The data show 750,000 to 850,000 distinct CDR3 sequences, 10% to 15% seen once. Sequencing used blood, either unsorted or a sorted T cell fraction (not recorded which). Every receptor here comes from a male donor with ankylosing spondylitis.

This clonotype was counted a few times. This chain connects TRBV7-2 to TRBJ1-2, with TRBD1 matching 11 bases. Per germline, CDR1 SGHTA and CDR2 FQGNSA. The CDR3 length is 15 residues. V was clipped by 1 base and J by 5 bases; unmatched bases: 3. CDR3 region: CASSLDGQGAYGYTF. The CDR3 nucleotides read TGTGCCAGCAGCTTAGATGGACAGGGGGCATATGGCTACACCTTC.

This clonotype was detected ten times or more. The chain couples TRBV20-1 to TRBJ2-3; 10 bases match TRBD2. V lost 5 bases to trimming and J lost 4 bases; unmatched junction nucleotides: 9. Germline V gene lookup returns CDR1 DFQATT and CDR2 SNEGSKA (reference sequence). The CDR3 loop spans 15 amino acids. Here the CDR3 DNA reads TGCAGTGCTTCACGAGCGGGGGGGATTGCAGATACGCAGTATTTT. Translated: CSASRAGGIADTQYF.

In its sample, this clonotype was seen a few times. This sequence joins TRBV4-2 and TRBJ2-1; D unresolved. The CDR3 is 16 amino acids. Germline CDR1 LGHNA, CDR2 YNFKEQ. V lost 1 base and J 7 bases, leaving 17 bases between the germline ends. This chain's CDR3 is CASSQVRGQYGNEQFF. The CDR3 DNA reads TGTGCCAGCAGCCAAGTGCGTGGGCAGTATGGAAATGAGCAGTTCTTC.